Given below is one T cell receptor (beta chain) in context. Time point described: persistent/refractory GD, antithyroid drugs over 5 years with positive TRAb. Researchers made the TCR library from RNA that was extracted from PBMCs. The sample is drawn from a study of regulatory T cells in long-lasting Graves disease. Relying on iRepertoire HTBI primers and Arm-PCR of CDR3 regions, the team built TCR beta libraries. From the multiplex PCR reads, TCRdb called clonotypes with MiXCR, one entry per CDR3 protein. The sample lists some 440,000 distinct CDR3 sequences; more than 20% were seen once. The CDR3 totals 18 residues. Looked up from germline, CDR1 is LGHNA and CDR2 is YSLEER. The J segment lost 0 bases and the V segment lost 0 bases, leaving 8 bases of the junction unmatched.

The sample consisted of peripheral blood mononuclear cells (PBMCs), taken when the disease was refractory, from a patient treated with antithyroid drugs. V is TRBV4-3 and J is TRBJ2-5; 9 bases align to TRBD2. The TCR originated in a female donor with Graves disease. The CDR3 protein is CASSQDLAGGPDQETQYF. Here the CDR3 DNA reads TGCGCCAGCAGCCAAGATCTGGCGGGAGGGCCCGACCAAGAGACCCAGTACTTC.